Below, 32 T cell receptor beta chains from the same sample are listed, as sequenced in a study of OX40 agonist ivuxolimab in advanced cancers. Clones were read by immunoSEQ multiplex PCR, and TCRdb kept only the in-frame ones, dropping some. The sample lists some 59,000 clones, 84% occurring once. The sequencing used CD4+ or CD8+ T cells sorted from blood, collected in a trial of the OX40 agonist ivuxolimab. Every receptor here comes from an adult with an advanced solid tumor such as melanoma, head and neck, liver or kidney cancer.

This clone is a singleton in its sample. The J gene is TRBJ2-1, the V gene TRBV9; the D call may be TRBD1 or TRBD2 (5 bases each). This CDR3 has 15 residues. V dropped 4 bases and J dropped 0 bases, with 11 bases sitting between them. Per germline, CDR1 SGDLS and CDR2 YYNGEE. CDR3 loop: CASSSRDGSYNEQFF. Written as DNA, the CDR3 is TGTGCCAGCAGCTCACGGGACGGCTCCTACAATGAGCAGTTCTTC.

The chain employs TRBV5-4 and TRBJ2-7; 8 bases align to TRBD1. The CDR3 length is 15 residues. V dropped 0 bases and J dropped 3; count of bases not matched to a gene: 5. Germline V lookup: CDR1 SGHNT, CDR2 YYREEE (reference sequence). The CDR3: CASSLDRGSIYEQYF. CDR3 nucleotides: TGTGCCAGCAGCTTGGACAGGGGGTCAATCTACGAGCAGTACTTC. Looking up the rest from reference TRBV5-4 and TRBJ2-7 gives the full variable domain: ETGVTQSPTHLIKTRGQQVTLRCSSQSGHNTVSWYQQALGQGPQFIFQYYREEENGRGNFPPRFSGLQFPNYSSELNVNALELDDSALYLCASSLDRGSIYEQYFGPGTRLTVT.

The chain carries TRBV6-1 and TRBJ2-2; D not certain. V gave up 2 bases and J gave up 2 bases, with 6 bases separating them. Germline CDR1 is MNHNS and CDR2 is SASEGT. The CDR3 covers 14 residues. The DNA of the CDR3 is TGTGCCAGCAGTGAACCGGGTAACACCGGGGAGCTGTTTTTT. Encoded protein: CASSEPGNTGELFF.

The chain links TRBV10-2 to TRBJ2-5, with D maybe TRBD2 (6 bases). CDR3 length: 14 residues. Between the trimmed V and J ends, which lost 2 bases and 0 bases, there was a span of 7 bases. Germline loops: CDR1 WSHSY, CDR2 SAAADI. CDR3 sequence (DNA): TGCGCCAGCAGTGAGCGGGGGTACCAAGAGACCCAGTACTTC. Amino acids: CASSERGYQETQYF.

Comment on this clone: A junction boundary mismatches the germline segment, possibly from a read error. This chain joins TRBV6-1 and TRBJ1-2; D is possibly TRBD1 (5 bases). Per germline, CDR1 MNHNS and CDR2 SASEGT. This CDR3 is 12 amino acids long. The CDR3 protein is CASNQGTPSRNF. The CDR3 nucleotides read TGTGCCAGCAACCAGGGTACTCCCTCACGAAACTTC.

This sequence joins TRBV5-1 and TRBJ2-5; D may be TRBD1 or TRBD2 (5 bases each). This CDR3 has 13 residues. CDR1 and CDR2 (germline): SGHRS, YFSETQ. Trimming removed 4 bases at V and 1 base at J, with 8 bases between. CDR3 protein: CASSPGTQETQYF. CDR3 nucleotide sequence: TGCGCCAGCAGCCCCGGGACCCAAGAGACCCAGTACTTC.

This chain links TRBV6-6 with TRBJ1-2, with D possibly being TRBD1 (5 bases). Trimming left V 2 bases short and J 4 bases short, with 14 bases between. This CDR3 region has 15 residues. Per germline, CDR1 MNHNY and CDR2 SVGAGI (reference sequence). CDR3 amino acids: CASSYVQQEGYGYTF. In DNA, the CDR3 is TGTGCCAGCAGTTACGTTCAACAGGAGGGCTATGGCTACACCTTC.

This clone was observed a single time. The chain joins TRBV11-2 to TRBJ1-2; TRBD1 might be the D (6 bases). The CDR3 covers 18 residues. Trimming removed 0 bases from V and 6 bases from J, with 23 bases in between. CDR1 is SGHAT and CDR2 is FQNNGV in the germline V gene. The CDR3 here is CASSLDGRGLTAAHGYTF. CDR3 nucleotide sequence: TGTGCCAGCAGCTTAGATGGGCGGGGGCTTACCGCCGCGCATGGCTACACCTTC.

About this clone: A read error may produce the germline difference seen at one junction end. This chain links TRBV7-7 with TRBJ2-2; D might be TRBD2 (5 bases). CDR1 is SSHAT and CDR2 is FNYEAQ in the germline V gene (reference sequence). This CDR3 region has 14 residues. CDR3 nucleotide sequence: TGTGCTAGCAGCCCCCCTCGGGGAACCGGGGAGCTGTTTTTT. Protein product: CASSPPRGTGELFF.

Comments on this clone: A junction boundary mismatches the germline segment, possibly from a read error. The V call is TRBV29-1, the J call TRBJ1-1; D gene unclear. The CDR3 covers 10 residues. Per the germline V gene, CDR1 is SQVTM and CDR2 is ANQGSEA. The CDR3 DNA reads TGCAGCGTTGACGTACTTGAAGTTTTCTTT. Its translation is CSVDVLEVFF.

This chain links TRBV28 with TRBJ1-4; 8 bases line up with TRBD1. The J segment lost 0 bases and the V segment lost 1 base, leaving 1 base of the junction unmatched. The CDR3 length is 16 residues. The germline V gene encodes CDR1 MDHEN and CDR2 SYDVKM. CDR3 in DNA: TGTGCCAGCAGTTTATCGACAGGGGCAACTAATGAAAAACTGTTTTTT. Translated: CASSLSTGATNEKLFF.

Here the CDR3 reads CASSMVQQGQETQYF. The CDR3 coding sequence is TGTGCCAGTAGTATGGTTCAACAGGGTCAAGAGACCCAGTACTTC. This sequence joins TRBV19 and TRBJ2-5; perhaps TRBD1 as D (6 bases). CDR3 size: 15 residues. CDR1 and CDR2 (germline): LNHDA, SQIVND (reference sequence). V was pared by 3 bases and J by 2 bases, with 13 bases between.

The chain has TRBV7-2 and TRBJ2-1, with 11 bases matching TRBD2. After removal of 2 bases from V and 12 bases from J, the junction contained 3 bases not matched to a gene. The CDR3 contains 13 residues. Germline CDR1 SGHTA, CDR2 FQGNSA. The chain's CDR3 is CASSLTLAGGQFF. As DNA, the CDR3 is TGTGCCAGCAGCTTAACCCTAGCGGGGGGGCAGTTCTTC.

The sample holds a few counts of this clone. The rearrangement joins TRBV2 to TRBJ1-1; TRBD1 matches 7 bases. Germline V gives CDR1 SNHLY, CDR2 FYNNEI. V was pared by 5 bases and J by 4 bases, with 10 bases of the junction left unmatched. The CDR3 spans 15 residues. The CDR3 DNA sequence: TGTGCCAGCAGTTATGACAGGGCTACTCCCACTGAAGCTTTCTTT. Translated: CASSYDRATPTEAFF.

This clone appeared once. V usage is TRBV7-9 and J usage is TRBJ2-7, with TRBD1 identical over 8 bases. From germline, CDR1 is SEHNR and CDR2 FQNEAQ (reference sequence). V dropped 2 bases and J dropped 7; count of bases not matched to a gene: 16. The CDR3 has 17 residues. The CDR3 here is CASSLSHSDRGPGEQYF. The CDR3 nucleotides are TGTGCCAGCAGCTTAAGCCACAGTGACAGGGGCCCCGGGGAGCAGTACTTC.

The CDR3 here is CASSVRTGVNTGELFF. The CDR3 DNA reads TGTGCCAGCAGTGTGCGGACGGGGGTTAACACCGGGGAGCTGTTTTTT. The rearrangement uses TRBV6-1 and TRBJ2-2, with a weak D call TRBD2 (6 bases). Deletions cut 4 bases from V and 2 bases from J, with 14 bases between. Germline CDR1 and CDR2: MNHNS and SASEGT. This CDR3 is built from 16 residues.

This clone has a single count. The chain recombines TRBV5-1 with TRBJ1-2, with TRBD1 identical over 8 bases. Germline CDR1 and CDR2: SGHRS and YFSETQ. The CDR3 length is 15 residues. J gave up 4 bases and V 4 bases, and 9 bases lay outside the gene matches. In nucleotides, the CDR3 is TGCGCCAGCAGCCCAGGGACAGGAAAAGGCTATGGCTACACCTTC. This sequence encodes CASSPGTGKGYGYTF. Filled out from reference TRBV5-1 and TRBJ1-2, the complete variable domain reads KAGVTQTPRYLIKTRGQQVTLSCSPISGHRSVSWYQQTPGQGLQFLFEYFSETQRNKGNFPGRFSGRQFSNSRSEMNVSTLELGDSALYLCASSPGTGKGYGYTFGSGTRLTVV.

The rearrangement links TRBV19 to TRBJ2-7; 8 nucleotides align to TRBD1. J gave up 5 bases and V 4 bases, and 4 bases lay outside the gene matches. The CDR3 consists of 13 residues. Germline V gives CDR1 LNHDA, CDR2 SQIVND (reference sequence). The chain's CDR3 is CASSKNRGDEQYF. The CDR3 DNA reads as TGTGCCAGTAGTAAAAACAGGGGGGACGAGCAGTACTTC.

The chain recombines TRBV4-1 with TRBJ2-1; maybe TRBD2 (6 bases). This CDR3 is built from 14 residues. Trimming removed 1 base from V and 10 bases from J, with 14 bases in between. Germline V CDR1 and CDR2: MGHRA, YSYEKL. This chain's CDR3 is CASSQVWSGEEQFF. CDR3 coding DNA: TGCGCCAGCAGCCAAGTATGGTCGGGGGAAGAGCAGTTCTTC.

This sequence joins TRBV6-5 and TRBJ2-5; 7 positions match TRBD1. J lost 4 bases, V lost 2 bases, and 1 base had no gene match. The CDR3 totals 13 residues. CDR1 MNHEY and CDR2 SVGAGI come from the germline V gene. The CDR3 DNA reads TGTGCCAGCAGTTACCGGACAGGAGAGACCCAGTACTTC. This encodes CASSYRTGETQYF.

The chain employs TRBV2 and TRBJ1-4, with TRBD1 matching 9 bases. J gave up 7 bases and V 0 bases, and 9 bases lay outside the gene matches. CDR3 length: 17 amino acids. The germline V gene encodes CDR1 SNHLY and CDR2 FYNNEI. Written as DNA, the CDR3 is TGTGCCAGCAGTGAAGCGCTTCGAGGGACAGGGCGTGAAAAACTGTTTTTT. It yields the protein CASSEALRGTGREKLFF.

The J gene is TRBJ1-3, the V gene TRBV9; D gene ambiguous. V lost 0 bases to trimming and J lost 4 bases, with 26 bases between them. The CDR3 has 20 residues. Germline V gene sequence: CDR1 SGDLS, CDR2 YYNGEE. Here the CDR3 reads CASSVATPLPLLSGGNTIYF. The CDR3 DNA reads as TGTGCCAGCAGCGTAGCTACTCCTTTACCCCTCCTTTCCGGGGGAAACACCATATATTTT.

This clone was detected only once. The CDR3 coding sequence is TGTGCCAGCAGTTTTCAATATGGCTACACCTTC. Protein sequence: CASSFQYGYTF. The chain is built from TRBV28 and TRBJ1-2, with unresolved D. V lost 3 bases and J 5 bases, leaving 4 bases between the germline ends. The germline V gene encodes CDR1 MDHEN and CDR2 SYDVKM. The CDR3 length is 11 residues.

The V and J genes are TRBV11-2 and TRBJ1-1; D not resolved. This CDR3 comprises 13 residues. Germline CDR1 and CDR2: SGHAT and FQNNGV. V dropped 3 bases and J dropped 3 bases, with 8 bases sitting between them. As DNA, the CDR3 is TGTGCCAGCAGCTTGGATATCGACACTGAAGCTTTCTTT. Encoded protein: CASSLDIDTEAFF.

On this clone: The germline gene is not matched at one end of the junction; a read error may be the cause. The rearrangement joins TRBV10-3 to TRBJ2-5; 8 bases agree with TRBD1. The CDR3 loop spans 16 amino acids. Germline V gene sequence: CDR1 ENHRY, CDR2 SYGVKD. The chain's CDR3 is CAARGTGSEGQGTQYF. CDR3 in DNA: TGTGCCGCCAGAGGGACAGGCTCGGAGGGGCAAGGGACCCAGTACTTC.

J is TRBJ2-5 and V is TRBV12-5, with unresolved D. CDR3 length equals 11 residues. Germline V gene data show CDR1 as LGHNT and CDR2 as FRNRAP. Trimming pared 8 bases from V and 5 bases from J, leaving 9 bases between. The CDR3 is CASLRWETQYF. The CDR3 DNA reads as TGTGCTAGTCTTCGGTGGGAGACCCAGTACTTC. Looking up the rest from reference TRBV12-5 and TRBJ2-5 gives the full variable domain: DARVTQTPRHKVTEMGQEVTMRCQPILGHNTVFWYRQTMMQGLELLAYFRNRAPLDDSGMPKDRFSAEMPDATLATLKIQPSEPRDSAVYFCASLRWETQYFGPGTRLLVL.

The chain links TRBV19 to TRBJ2-5, with D unresolved. Germline V gives CDR1 LNHDA, CDR2 SQIVND (reference sequence). The CDR3 extends over 13 amino acids. The V gene lost 4 bases and the J gene lost 1 base, with 7 bases spanning the gap. The CDR3 nucleotides read TGTGCCAGTAGTACCGACGGCCAAGAGACCCAGTACTTC. Residues: CASSTDGQETQYF.

This clone has only a few counts. The chain employs TRBV25-1 and TRBJ2-2; D gene uncertain. V was shortened by 4 bases and J by 1 base, with 7 bases between the two germline ends. CDR1 and CDR2 from the germline V gene are MGHDK and SYGVNS. The CDR3 is 14 amino acids. CDR3 loop: CASSGYRNTGELFF. As DNA, the CDR3 is TGTGCCAGCAGTGGGTACAGGAACACCGGGGAGCTGTTTTTT.

As concerns this clone: It is likely a read error, because the conserved phenylalanine at the end of the CDR3 is missing. The DNA is left out, because the CDR3 cannot be placed on it with certainty; the CDR3 is given as TCRdb lists it. The chain combines TRBV6-5 with TRBJ2-6; the table's D call of TRBD1 was not tested on the DNA. Germline V gene data show CDR1 as MNHEY and CDR2 as SVGAGI. The CDR3 is made up of 12 amino acids, end residues included. Here the CDR3 reads CASSGWLPYDKV.

The chain recombines TRBV11-2 with TRBJ2-5; D ambiguous. Germline-derived CDR1 and CDR2 are SGHAT and FQNNGV. Trimming shortened V by 3 bases and J by 1 base, and 6 bases separated the two germline ends. This CDR3 spans 13 amino acids. Written as DNA, the CDR3 is TGTGCCAGCAGCTTTCAGGCCCAAGAGACCCAGTACTTC. It specifies CASSFQAQETQYF.

V usage is TRBV19 and J usage is TRBJ1-4, with no clear D. V was cut by 6 bases and J by 3 bases, with 11 bases left in between. CDR3 length: 14 amino acids. CDR1 LNHDA and CDR2 SQIVND come from the germline V gene (reference sequence). CDR3 in amino acids: CASSSSYANEKLFF. The CDR3 DNA reads TGTGCCAGTAGCTCCTCATACGCTAATGAAAAACTGTTTTTT.

This sequence joins TRBV19 and TRBJ2-2, with unresolved D. Trimming removed 4 bases at V and 4 bases at J, with 16 bases between. Germline lookup yields CDR1 LNHDA and CDR2 SQIVND (reference sequence). There are 16 residues in the CDR3. This chain's CDR3 is CASSSKPSGPTGELFF. Written as DNA, the CDR3 is TGTGCCAGTAGTAGTAAACCGTCGGGTCCCACCGGGGAGCTGTTTTTT.